The 2 T cell receptor beta chains presented below share a single source sample, sequenced in a study of tumor and adjacent non-tumor tissue in lung cancer. No cell sorting was done before RNA was extracted from the tissue. A modified ARM-PCR protocol with three rounds of nested PCR amplified TCRbeta. TCRdb itself ran the multiplex PCR reads through MiXCR, one entry per CDR3 protein. The sample has about 75,000 distinct CDR3 sequences; 77% are singletons. The sequenced sample was lung tumor tissue. The receptors originated from a woman between 45 and 60 years old with non-small cell lung cancer.

Concerning this clonotype: This CDR3 is missing its conserved last phenylalanine or tryptophan, likely due to a read error. The DNA is left out, because the CDR3 cannot be placed on it with certainty; the CDR3 is given as TCRdb lists it. The chain is built from TRBV28 and TRBJ2-4; TRBD1, the table's D call, was not compared with the DNA. CDR1 is MDHEN and CDR2 is SYDVKM in the germline V gene. With termini counted, the CDR3 has 14 amino acids. The CDR3 reads CATHSWDGKNIQNS.

With regard to this clonotype: One junction end disagrees with the germline gene, perhaps due to a read error. The chain recombines TRBV10-3 with TRBJ2-1, with a tentative D call TRBD1 (5 bases). The CDR3 sequence is 16 residues long. The germline V gene encodes CDR1 ENHRY and CDR2 SYGVKD. This chain's CDR3 is CIIKGGALSEGNEKFF. The CDR3 coding sequence is TGTATCATCAAAGGTGGGGCACTATCGGAAGGCAATGAGAAGTTCTTC.